The T cell receptor (beta chain) described here comes from a study of CD8 T cells in ankylosing spondylitis. CDR3 length: 13 amino acids. Trimming cost V 6 bases and J 4 bases, with 10 bases left between them. The sample holds many counts of this clonotype. Its specificity is not known. General study points: In ankylosing spondylitis blood, a motif of roughly eight highly homologous TCR beta variants appeared characteristic. Disease-linked clones were found to be CD8+ and relatively rare in peripheral blood. Clones linked to disease were reported to show significant enrichment in matched ankylosing spondylitis synovial fluid.

TCRdb re-analysed the 5' RACE reads in MiXCR, keeping a single row per CDR3 protein. The sample holds about 100,000 distinct CDR3 sequences, roughly 8.3% seen once. The chain carries TRBV12-3 or TRBV12-4 and TRBJ2-1; D unresolved. The source is a male donor with ankylosing spondylitis or in good health (not recorded which). Sequencing was carried out using blood, either unsorted or a sorted T cell fraction (not recorded which). The CDR3 DNA reads as TGTGCCAGCAGCTATCAGGAGTACAATGAGCAGTTCTTC. This gives the protein CASSYQEYNEQFF.